A selection of T cell receptor beta chains follows, all from one sample in a study of technical replicates of blood from four donors. TCRdb's table, derived via immunoSEQ multiplex PCR, lists solely in-frame clones and lacks some. Counted here are 50,000 or so clones, about 90% occurring once; the ten biggest clones make up 3.5% to 4.5%. Sequencing was done on a sample of PBMCs. These receptors all stem from a human donor in good health. Some clones in this sample may be carry-over from other donors' samples. Each CDR3 is given with its conserved first and last residue. The order of the fields is V gene, J gene, clone size, D gene, CDR3 protein, CDR3 DNA. A D gene is named only where the DNA matches it firmly. Size tells how often a clone was seen (once, few, many) or the class of an expanded clone, and some rows leave it out.

v_call: TRBV4-2
j_call: TRBJ1-4
clone_size: once
d_call: -
cdr3_aa: CASSQVGRVGEKLFF
cdr3_nt: TGTGCCAGCAGCCAAGTGGGCAGGGTTGGCGAAAAACTGTTTTTT

v_call: TRBV4-3
j_call: TRBJ2-1
clone_size: -
d_call: -
cdr3_aa: CASSQGGARSEQFF
cdr3_nt: TGCGCCAGCAGCCAAGGTGGGGCAAGGTCCGAGCAGTTCTTC

v_call: TRBV7-6
j_call: TRBJ2-5
clone_size: -
d_call: TRBD2
cdr3_aa: CASSLAPTGGETQYF
cdr3_nt: TGTGCCAGCAGCTTAGCGCCAACGGGGGGAGAGACCCAGTACTTC

v_call: TRBV4-2
j_call: TRBJ2-3
clone_size: -
d_call: TRBD1
cdr3_aa: CASSQRDSPSTQYF
cdr3_nt: TGTGCCAGCAGCCAAAGGGACAGCCCTAGTACGCAGTATTTT

v_call: TRBV6-1
j_call: TRBJ1-2
clone_size: -
d_call: -
cdr3_aa: CASSFQSRDFYGYTF
cdr3_nt: TGTGCCAGCAGTTTCCAATCTCGGGATTTTTATGGCTACACCTTC

v_call: TRBV9
j_call: TRBJ1-2
clone_size: -
d_call: -
cdr3_aa: CASSPPQELSNYGYTF
cdr3_nt: TGTGCCAGCAGCCCACCCCAAGAACTTTCTAACTATGGCTACACCTTC

v_call: TRBV29-1
j_call: TRBJ1-5
clone_size: -
d_call: -
cdr3_aa: CSVATGPAYSNQPQHF
cdr3_nt: TGCAGCGTTGCGACAGGACCAGCTTATAGCAATCAGCCCCAGCATTTT

v_call: TRBV10-3
j_call: TRBJ1-2
clone_size: -
d_call: TRBD1
cdr3_aa: CAITGQGLGELYTF
cdr3_nt: TGTGCCATCACTGGACAGGGTTTGGGTGAGCTCTACACCTTC

v_call: TRBV4-3
j_call: TRBJ2-2
clone_size: -
d_call: TRBD1
cdr3_aa: CASSQDRPGQGATGELFF
cdr3_nt: TGCGCCAGCAGCCAAGACCGACCGGGACAGGGGGCGACCGGGGAGCTGTTTTTT

v_call: TRBV4-1
j_call: TRBJ2-1
clone_size: -
d_call: TRBD2
cdr3_aa: CASSPVTSGRGNEQFF
cdr3_nt: TGCGCCAGCAGCCCCGTGACTAGCGGGAGAGGCAATGAGCAGTTCTTC

v_call: TRBV7-8
j_call: TRBJ1-2
clone_size: -
d_call: -
cdr3_aa: CASSLNRATGYGYTF
cdr3_nt: TGTGCCAGCAGCTTAAATCGGGCAACAGGCTATGGCTACACCTTC

v_call: TRBV7-6
j_call: TRBJ2-7
clone_size: once
d_call: TRBD1
cdr3_aa: CASSLEQGARYEQYF
cdr3_nt: TGTGCCAGCAGCTTAGAACAGGGGGCTCGCTACGAGCAGTACTTC

v_call: TRBV5-6
j_call: TRBJ2-4
clone_size: -
d_call: TRBD2
cdr3_aa: CASGVERGPSAKNIQYF
cdr3_nt: TGTGCCAGCGGGGTGGAGCGGGGGCCTTCGGCCAAAAACATTCAGTACTTC

v_call: TRBV9
j_call: TRBJ1-2
clone_size: -
d_call: -
cdr3_aa: CASSVGSQNYGYTF
cdr3_nt: TGTGCCAGCAGCGTAGGCAGTCAGAACTATGGCTACACCTTC

v_call: TRBV7-7
j_call: TRBJ2-1
clone_size: -
d_call: TRBD2
cdr3_aa: CASSAGLAGEQFF
cdr3_nt: TGTGCCAGCAGCGCGGGACTAGCGGGAGAGCAGTTCTTC

v_call: TRBV2
j_call: TRBJ1-1
clone_size: -
d_call: -
cdr3_aa: CASIRSFGNTEAFF
cdr3_nt: TGTGCCAGCATCCGGTCTTTTGGGAACACTGAAGCTTTCTTT

v_call: TRBV6-5
j_call: TRBJ2-3
clone_size: -
d_call: TRBD1
cdr3_aa: CASRLWTGETDTQYF
cdr3_nt: TGTGCCAGCAGACTCTGGACAGGAGAAACAGATACGCAGTATTTT

v_call: TRBV7-9
j_call: TRBJ1-1
clone_size: -
d_call: -
cdr3_aa: CASTPQANTEAFF
cdr3_nt: TGTGCCAGCACCCCACAGGCCAACACTGAAGCTTTCTTT

v_call: TRBV7-9
j_call: TRBJ2-3
clone_size: -
d_call: TRBD2
cdr3_aa: CASSPWEGLTDTQYF
cdr3_nt: TGTGCCAGCAGCCCTTGGGAGGGCCTAACAGATACGCAGTATTTT

v_call: TRBV13
j_call: TRBJ2-7
clone_size: -
d_call: TRBD2
cdr3_aa: CASSSNSGGPSQQYF
cdr3_nt: TGTGCCAGCAGCTCTAATAGCGGGGGGCCTTCCCAGCAGTACTTC

v_call: TRBV18
j_call: TRBJ1-6
clone_size: once
d_call: -
cdr3_aa: CASSPGGDYNSPLHF
cdr3_nt: TGTGCCAGCTCGCCGGGGGGGGACTATAATTCACCCCTCCACTTT

v_call: TRBV14
j_call: TRBJ2-2
clone_size: large
d_call: -
cdr3_aa: CASSQVQAGELFF
cdr3_nt: TGTGCCAGCAGCCAAGTTCAGGCCGGGGAGCTGTTTTTT

v_call: TRBV4-3
j_call: TRBJ2-1
clone_size: -
d_call: TRBD2
cdr3_aa: CASSQLLAGAGNEQFF
cdr3_nt: TGCGCCAGCAGCCAACTCCTAGCGGGAGCAGGGAATGAGCAGTTCTTC

v_call: TRBV15
j_call: TRBJ1-1
clone_size: -
d_call: TRBD1
cdr3_aa: CATSSDRVNTEAFF
cdr3_nt: TGTGCCACCAGCTCCGACAGGGTGAACACTGAAGCTTTCTTT

v_call: TRBV27
j_call: TRBJ2-2
clone_size: -
d_call: -
cdr3_aa: CASSLGLGNTGELFF
cdr3_nt: TGTGCCAGCAGTTTAGGCCTTGGGAACACCGGGGAGCTGTTTTTT

v_call: TRBV4-1
j_call: TRBJ1-4
clone_size: -
d_call: -
cdr3_aa: CASSQDGWEKLFF
cdr3_nt: TGCGCCAGCAGCCAAGACGGGTGGGAAAAACTGTTTTTT

v_call: TRBV10-2
j_call: TRBJ2-2
clone_size: -
d_call: TRBD2
cdr3_aa: CASSEHPAGGRTTGELFF
cdr3_nt: TGCGCCAGCAGTGAGCACCCGGCGGGCGGGAGGACCACCGGGGAGCTGTTTTTT

v_call: TRBV10-1
j_call: TRBJ1-5
clone_size: once
d_call: -
cdr3_aa: CASSEPTSGVNQPQHF
cdr3_nt: TGCGCCAGCAGTGAACCGACATCGGGGGTCAATCAGCCCCAGCATTTT

v_call: TRBV4-1
j_call: TRBJ1-2
clone_size: -
d_call: TRBD1
cdr3_aa: CASSQEQGRYGYTF
cdr3_nt: TGCGCCAGCAGCCAAGAACAGGGGCGCTATGGCTACACCTTC